These 22 T cell receptor beta chains were all obtained from the same sample, sequenced in a study of cytomegalovirus exposure and HLA in healthy donors. The primer mix had 60 Vbeta and 13 Jbeta primers. Repertoires were generated with immunoSEQ multiplex PCR, while TCRdb's copy carries only in-frame clones and drops some. The sample contains over 60,000 clones, 75% to 80% of which appear only once. The specimen sequenced was PBMCs. These receptor sequences come from a man aged 18 to 30 in good health and CMV-seronegative.

The chain has TRBV5-6 and TRBJ1-1, with D uncertain. The CDR3 loop spans 13 amino acids. V lost 4 bases, J lost 1 base, and 8 bases lay in between. Germline values: CDR1 SGHDT, CDR2 YYEEEE. The CDR3 here is CASSREPNTEAFF. DNA of the CDR3: TGTGCCAGCAGCCGGGAGCCGAACACTGAAGCTTTCTTT.

This sequence joins TRBV7-2 and TRBJ1-4; a weak D match, TRBD1 (5 bases). V gave up 7 bases and J gave up 6 bases, with 15 bases separating them. Germline V lookup: CDR1 SGHTA, CDR2 FQGNSA. The CDR3 length is 14 residues. The CDR3 region has the DNA TGTGCCAGCAATGTAGCGGGACCTGATGAAAAACTGTTTTTT. Protein: CASNVAGPDEKLFF.

The chain has TRBV5-4 and TRBJ1-2; D may be TRBD1 (5 bases). From germline, CDR1 is SGHNT and CDR2 YYREEE (reference sequence). Trimming stripped 6 bases from V and 0 bases from J, with 15 bases between. This CDR3 has 15 amino acids. For the CDR3, the DNA is TGTGCCAGCACCCCCAGGGCGCAAACTAACTATGGCTACACCTTC. The encoded protein is CASTPRAQTNYGYTF.

The chain employs TRBV6-1 and TRBJ2-2, with D tentatively TRBD2 (6 bases). Between the trimmed V and J ends, which lost 3 bases and 7 bases, there was a span of 9 bases. This CDR3 contains 13 residues. CDR1 MNHNS and CDR2 SASEGT come from the germline V gene. CDR3: CASSDRTIGELFF. The CDR3 DNA sequence: TGTGCCAGCAGTGATCGGACTATCGGGGAGCTGTTTTTT.

This chain connects TRBV5-1 to TRBJ2-7; D perhaps matches TRBD1 (6 bases). Germline-derived CDR1 and CDR2 are SGHRS and YFSETQ. The CDR3 consists of 14 residues. V was trimmed by 6 bases and J by 0 bases, leaving 13 bases between them. In DNA, the CDR3 is TGCGCCAGCACGTTAGGGGGAAGCTCCTACGAGCAGTACTTC. It encodes CASTLGGSSYEQYF.

The chain combines TRBV15 with TRBJ1-5, with 8 positions matching TRBD1. Germline assignment: CDR1 LNHNV and CDR2 YYDKDF (reference sequence). The CDR3 length is 17 residues. The junction had 8 bases not matched to a gene; V was cut back by 2 bases and J by 2 bases. The CDR3 nucleotides are TGTGCCACCAGCAGACGGTGGACAGGGAAGGGCAATCAGCCCCAGCATTTT. It encodes CATSRRWTGKGNQPQHF.

The chain couples TRBV7-9 to TRBJ2-6, with D possibly TRBD2 on 5 matching bases. The CDR3 contains 15 residues. V lost 2 bases, J lost 4 bases, and 9 bases lay in between. CDR1 and CDR2 from the germline V gene are SEHNR and FQNEAQ (reference sequence). DNA of the CDR3: TGTGCCAGCAGCTTATCGGGGAGCGGGGCCAACGTCCTGACTTTC. Its protein is CASSLSGSGANVLTF.

This chain uses TRBV7-8 with TRBJ2-5; 8 bases match TRBD2. Germline-derived CDR1 and CDR2 are SGHVS and FQNEAQ. V trimming: 5 bases; J trimming: 5 bases; junction bases outside the gene matches: 10. The CDR3 contains 15 residues. CDR3 bases: TGTGCCAGCAGCCCCGGGATAGCGGGGAGCGAGACCCAGTACTTC. Amino acid sequence: CASSPGIAGSETQYF.

The chain recombines TRBV6-1 with TRBJ2-3; D may be TRBD2 (5 bases). V was shortened by 0 bases and J by 0 bases, with 16 bases between the two germline ends. The CDR3 loop spans 18 amino acids. Germline loops: CDR1 MNHNS, CDR2 SASEGT. The CDR3 reads CASSEARFVRTSTDTQYF. The DNA for the CDR3 is TGTGCCAGCAGTGAAGCTCGGTTCGTTCGGACTAGCACAGATACGCAGTATTTT.

The chain has TRBV5-8 and TRBJ2-2; D is possibly TRBD2 (6 bases). The CDR3 runs to 14 residues. The V and J ends lost 6 bases and 3 bases respectively, with 12 bases between them. CDR1 SGHTS and CDR2 YDEGEE come from the germline V gene. CDR3 in DNA: TGTGCCAGCACCATGGGACTGCACACCGGGGAGCTGTTTTTT. Its protein is CASTMGLHTGELFF.

CDR3 bases: TGTGCCAGCAGCCAGGGCCTCCTAGGGGAAGCTTTCTTT. Translated: CASSQGLLGEAFF. This sequence joins TRBV7-3 and TRBJ1-1, with a possible D match to TRBD1 (5 bases). Trimming left V 5 bases short and J 8 bases short, with 15 bases between. Per germline, CDR1 SGHTA and CDR2 FQGTGA. This CDR3 has 13 residues.

The CDR3 DNA reads as TGTGCCAGCAGTTCGACTAGCTATACGCAGTATTTT. Its protein product is CASSSTSYTQYF. The V and J genes are TRBV27 and TRBJ2-3; 7 bases fit TRBD2. Germline lookup yields CDR1 MNHEY and CDR2 SMNVEV (reference sequence). Losses at the gene ends were 4 bases for V and 7 bases for J; bases not matched to a gene: 2. The length of the CDR3 is 12 residues.

This sequence joins TRBV28 and TRBJ1-1, with 7 nucleotides matching TRBD1. The junction had 2 bases not matched to a gene; V was cut back by 2 bases and J by 5 bases. This CDR3 is built from 13 residues. CDR1 MDHEN and CDR2 SYDVKM come from the germline V gene. The CDR3 here is CASSLHRGTEAFF. The CDR3, as DNA: TGTGCCAGCAGTTTACACAGGGGAACTGAAGCTTTCTTT.

The V and J genes are TRBV4-3 and TRBJ2-1; a possible D gene is TRBD2 (5 bases). The V and J ends lost 2 bases and 3 bases respectively, with 14 bases between them. Germline V gene lookup returns CDR1 LGHNA and CDR2 YSLEER. CDR3 length: 16 amino acids. This CDR3 is CASSQIDGVNYNEQFF. CDR3 DNA sequence: TGCGCCAGCAGCCAAATCGACGGGGTGAACTACAATGAGCAGTTCTTC.

The count of this clone is one. The CDR3 DNA sequence: TGTGCCTGGAGTACAGGGCTTAGCACTGAAGCTTTCTTT. It specifies CAWSTGLSTEAFF. The V gene is TRBV30, the J gene TRBJ1-1, with D possibly matching TRBD1 (6 bases). CDR1 and CDR2 (germline): GTSNPN, SVGIG (reference sequence). This CDR3 comprises 13 residues. V was clipped by 2 bases and J by 4 bases, with 11 bases between them.

The chain has TRBV28 and TRBJ1-5; 8 bases are shared with TRBD1. Looked up from germline, CDR1 is MDHEN and CDR2 is SYDVKM. The CDR3 totals 14 residues. With V trimmed by 6 bases and J by 9 bases, 10 bases remained unmatched. The chain's CDR3 is CASRPGQGFLPQHF. The CDR3, as DNA: TGTGCCAGCAGGCCCGGACAGGGTTTTTTGCCCCAGCATTTT.

The chain links TRBV29-1 to TRBJ1-5, with 8 bases fitting TRBD1. The germline CDR1 and CDR2 sequences are SQVTM and ANQGSEA. The V segment lost 6 bases and the J segment 3 bases; nucleotides outside the gene matches: 4. The CDR3 is 13 residues long. DNA for the CDR3: TGCAGCGTCCGGACAGGGCACAATCAGCCCCAGCATTTT. It is translated as CSVRTGHNQPQHF.

The genes are TRBV30 and TRBJ1-1, with 7 bases aligning to TRBD1. This CDR3 spans 15 amino acids. Germline CDR1 reads GTSNPN; CDR2 reads SVGIG (reference sequence). V lost 3 bases, J lost 5 bases, and 12 bases stayed unmatched. The CDR3: CAWSPRETGKTEAFF. The CDR3 DNA follows: TGTGCCTGGAGCCCGAGGGAGACAGGGAAAACTGAAGCTTTCTTT.

This clone has more than one count but fewer than ten. The chain couples TRBV27 to TRBJ2-5; a possible D gene is TRBD2 (5 bases). This CDR3 is built from 14 residues. Trimming shortened V by 2 bases and J by 1 base, and 8 bases separated the two germline ends. Germline V gives CDR1 MNHEY, CDR2 SMNVEV (reference sequence). The CDR3, as DNA: TGTGCCAGCAGTTTACGGACTGCCCAAGAGACCCAGTACTTC. Encoded protein: CASSLRTAQETQYF.

The chain employs TRBV2 and TRBJ2-3; possible D gene TRBD1, 5 bases. The CDR3 has 16 residues. Trimming removed 0 bases at V and 6 bases at J, with 16 bases between. Germline V gene sequence: CDR1 SNHLY, CDR2 FYNNEI. CDR3 DNA: TGTGCCAGCAGTGAAGCGGGGCTGGATTTAGGTGATACGCAGTATTTT. It is translated as CASSEAGLDLGDTQYF.

This clone was seen a few times. V is TRBV7-8 and J is TRBJ1-2; D is undetermined. The CDR3 is made up of 17 amino acids. CDR1 and CDR2 from the germline V gene are SGHVS and FQNEAQ. The V end was cut by 1 base, the J end by 0 bases, with 15 bases between. The CDR3 protein is CASSLVVRQTPNYGYTF. In nucleotides, the CDR3 is TGTGCCAGCAGCTTAGTTGTTCGGCAGACTCCTAACTATGGCTACACCTTC.

This clone has only a few counts. CDR3 loop: CASSPRTGQAEETQYF. CDR3 in DNA: TGCGCCAGCAGCCCCCGGACAGGGCAAGCAGAAGAGACCCAGTACTTC. The chain recombines TRBV4-3 with TRBJ2-5; TRBD1 aligns across 8 bases. CDR1 is LGHNA, CDR2 YSLEER, per germline. CDR3 length equals 16 residues. V lost 4 bases and J lost 3; bases outside the gene matches: 10.